A selection of T cell receptor beta chains follows, all from one sample in a study of T cells in localized non-small cell lung cancer. The protocol was immunoSEQ multiplex PCR, while the TCRdb copy is restricted to in-frame clones and leaves out a portion. The data contain some 50,000 clones, approximately 81% of them seen just once; the ten biggest clones take up roughly 17%. Sample: peripheral blood mononuclear cells, taken before any cancer treatment. Receptors were obtained from a man aged 35-75 years with stage III lung adenocarcinoma. The CDR3 runs from the conserved cysteine through the conserved F or W. A D gene is named only where the DNA matches it firmly. Size tells how often a clone was seen (once, few, many) or the class of an expanded clone, and some rows leave it out.

size	D	V	J	CDR3	DNA
-	-	TRBV15	TRBJ1-1	CATSGSVWARGTEAFF	TGTGCCACCAGCGGTTCTGTTTGGGCGCGGGGCACTGAAGCTTTCTTT
-	-	TRBV6-5	TRBJ1-1	CASSYLGAEAFF	TGTGCCAGCAGTTACTTGGGGGCTGAAGCTTTCTTT
-	-	TRBV10-3	TRBJ2-7	CASGISYEQYF	TGTGCCAGCGGGATTTCCTACGAGCAGTACTTC
-	TRBD1	TRBV10-3	TRBJ2-3	CALADGTGDLGAQYF	TGTGCCCTGGCGGATGGGACAGGGGATCTAGGCGCGCAGTATTTT
-	TRBD2	TRBV5-1	TRBJ2-5	CASRSAGGEWETQYF	TGCGCCAGCAGGTCCGCGGGGGGTGAGTGGGAGACCCAGTACTTC
-	-	TRBV6-6	TRBJ2-3	CASSYKGAPSTDTQYF	TGTGCCAGCAGTTACAAAGGGGCCCCAAGCACAGATACGCAGTATTTT
-	-	TRBV7-3	TRBJ1-1	CASSLAGQGHPEAFF	TGTGCCAGCAGCTTAGCGGGCCAGGGTCACCCTGAAGCTTTCTTT
few	-	TRBV7-9	TRBJ1-5	CASSSGTLQPQHF	TGTGCCAGCAGCTCAGGGACTCTCCAGCCCCAGCATTTT
-	TRBD2	TRBV9	TRBJ2-1	CASSPRPLGLAGSYNEQFF	TGTGCCAGCAGCCCTAGGCCCCTTGGACTAGCGGGTTCCTACAATGAGCAGTTCTTC
few	TRBD2	TRBV27	TRBJ2-1	CATTSGGYNEQFF	TGTGCCACTACTAGCGGGGGTTACAATGAGCAGTTCTTC
once	TRBD1	TRBV6-1	TRBJ1-5	CATLQGTLYQPQHF	TGTGCCACCCTACAGGGGACACTCTATCAGCCCCAGCATTTT
-	-	TRBV11-2	TRBJ1-5	CASSPDDSNQPQHF	TGTGCCAGCAGCCCAGACGATTCCAATCAGCCCCAGCATTTT
once	-	TRBV10-3	TRBJ1-5	CAIALDGNQPQHF	TGTGCCATCGCACTTGACGGAAATCAGCCCCAGCATTTT
-	-	TRBV29-1	TRBJ1-2	CSVDLLGAANYGYTF	TGCAGCGTTGATCTCTTGGGGGCCGCCAACTATGGCTACACCTTC
-	TRBD1	TRBV5-1	TRBJ2-2	CASSLTGGRTGELFF	TGCGCCAGCAGCTTGACAGGGGGTCGAACCGGGGAGCTGTTTTTT
-	-	TRBV10-1	TRBJ2-1	CASSEGASGNEQFF	TGCGCCAGCAGTGAAGGGGCTAGTGGGAATGAGCAGTTCTTC
-	-	TRBV6-6	TRBJ1-6	CASSYSTGLHSPLHF	TGTGCCAGCAGTTACTCCACAGGGTTACATTCACCCCTCCACTTT
-	-	TRBV6-5	TRBJ2-3	CASGSQGTYTDTQYF	TGTGCCAGCGGTTCTCAGGGGACCTACACAGATACGCAGTATTTT
-	-	TRBV18	TRBJ1-6	CASSPQGSYNSPLHF	TGTGCCAGCTCACCACAGGGTTCCTATAATTCACCCCTCCACTTT
many	-	TRBV10-2	TRBJ2-7	CASSVAGPSYEQYF	TGCGCCAGCAGTGTCGCGGGACCCTCCTACGAGCAGTACTTC
-	-	TRBV7-2	TRBJ2-6	CASSLAAGAGANVLTF	TGTGCCAGCAGCTTAGCTGCTGGCGCTGGGGCCAACGTCCTGACTTTC
-	-	TRBV30	TRBJ2-7	CAWSLGVDSYEQYF	TGTGCCTGGAGTCTGGGCGTAGACTCCTACGAGCAGTACTTC
-	-	TRBV29-1	TRBJ2-7	CSVTGTPAYEQYF	TGCAGCGTTACCGGGACCCCAGCCTACGAGCAGTACTTC
-	-	TRBV12-5	TRBJ2-2	CASGLDSQGGGELFF	TGTGCTAGTGGTTTGGATTCACAGGGAGGAGGGGAGCTGTTTTTT
medium-sized	TRBD2	TRBV2	TRBJ2-7	CASSETSGGYEQYF	TGTGCCAGCAGTGAAACTAGCGGGGGCTACGAGCAGTACTTC
-	TRBD1	TRBV19	TRBJ1-5	CASSLSWFDRGPNQPQHF	TGTGCCAGTAGTCTATCATGGTTCGACAGGGGGCCCAATCAGCCCCAGCATTTT
few	-	TRBV6-1	TRBJ1-2	CASSDERRINRYTF	TGTGCCAGCAGTGATGAGAGACGGATTAACCGCTACACCTTC
-	-	TRBV19	TRBJ2-5	CASNGWNQETQYF	TGTGCCAGTAATGGATGGAACCAAGAGACCCAGTACTTC
-	TRBD2	TRBV29-1	TRBJ2-3	CSVHLAGGSTDTQYF	TGCAGCGTCCACCTAGCGGGGGGCTCCACAGATACGCAGTATTTT
-	-	TRBV29-1	TRBJ2-5	CSALERGGETQYF	TGCAGCGCCCTTGAAAGGGGCGGGGAGACCCAGTACTTC
-	-	TRBV2	TRBJ1-1	CASSEWTRVKAFF	TGTGCCAGCAGTGAATGGACAAGGGTAAAAGCTTTCTTT
-	TRBD2	TRBV27	TRBJ2-3	CASSPLTSGGGDTQYF	TGTGCCAGCAGTCCCCTGACTAGCGGGGGCGGAGATACGCAGTATTTT
once	-	TRBV20-1	TRBJ2-7	CSARLKDEQYF	TGCAGTGCTAGATTGAAGGACGAGCAGTACTTC
few	-	TRBV30	TRBJ2-3	CAWSPRDTQYF	TGTGCCTGGAGTCCAAGGGATACGCAGTATTTT
-	TRBD1	TRBV19	TRBJ2-7	CASSLRDSNIYEQYF	TGTGCCAGTAGCCTCCGGGACAGCAATATCTACGAGCAGTACTTC
-	TRBD1	TRBV29-1	TRBJ2-7	CSVELGTVSSYEQYF	TGCAGCGTTGAACTTGGGACAGTGAGTTCCTACGAGCAGTACTTC
-	TRBD1	TRBV19	TRBJ1-4	CASSLIPGQGNEKLFF	TGTGCCAGTAGTCTCATTCCGGGACAGGGTAATGAAAAACTGTTTTTT
-	TRBD2	TRBV7-8	TRBJ2-5	CASSFVAGEETQYF	TGTGCCAGCAGCTTTGTAGCGGGCGAAGAGACCCAGTACTTC
-	-	TRBV11-2	TRBJ1-2	CASSLDRVLLDNYGYTF	TGTGCCAGCAGCTTAGATAGAGTCTTGCTAGATAACTATGGCTACACCTTC
-	-	TRBV7-3	TRBJ2-2	CASGVTNTGELFF	TGTGCCAGCGGGGTTACGAACACCGGGGAGCTGTTTTTT
once	TRBD2	TRBV29-1	TRBJ2-7	CSAGGWYEQYF	TGCAGCGCCGGGGGGTGGTACGAGCAGTACTTC
-	TRBD1	TRBV4-2	TRBJ2-5	CASSRDRAETQYF	TGTGCCAGCAGCCGGGACAGGGCAGAGACCCAGTACTTC
-	-	TRBV18	TRBJ2-4	CASSPPATTNIQYF	TGTGCCAGCTCACCACCGGCAACGACGAACATTCAGTACTTC
few	-	TRBV6-6	TRBJ2-4	CASSPRDIQYF	TGTGCCAGCAGTCCCAGGGACATTCAGTACTTC
-	TRBD2	TRBV6-5	TRBJ2-5	CASSYLGLAQETQYF	TGTGCCAGCAGTTATTTGGGACTAGCCCAAGAGACCCAGTACTTC
-	TRBD2	TRBV30	TRBJ2-7	CAWNLERGQPVYEQYF	TGTGCCTGGAACCTCGAGCGGGGCCAGCCTGTATACGAGCAGTACTTC
-	TRBD1	TRBV27	TRBJ1-6	CASSFGTGGMGSPLHF	TGTGCCAGCAGTTTTGGGACAGGGGGAATGGGTTCACCCCTCCACTTT
-	TRBD1	TRBV5-8	TRBJ2-7	CASSWDRGREQYF	TGTGCCAGCAGCTGGGACAGGGGGCGAGAGCAGTACTTC
once	TRBD1	TRBV10-1	TRBJ2-3	CASSENRGLGDTQYF	TGCGCCAGCAGTGAGAACAGGGGGTTAGGGGATACGCAGTATTTT
once	-	TRBV19	TRBJ2-6	CASMGADAGANVLTF	TGTGCCAGTATGGGGGCGGATGCCGGGGCCAACGTCCTGACTTTC
-	-	TRBV19	TRBJ2-7	CASSVTAGSYEQYF	TGTGCCAGTAGCGTGACCGCCGGGAGCTACGAGCAGTACTTC
-	TRBD1	TRBV19	TRBJ2-7	CASSSRQGGTYEQYF	TGTGCCAGTAGTTCCAGACAGGGGGGCACCTACGAGCAGTACTTC
-	-	TRBV19	TRBJ2-7	CASSIDWADSSYEQYF	TGTGCCAGTAGTATAGATTGGGCAGATTCCTCCTACGAGCAGTACTTC
-	-	TRBV7-6	TRBJ2-7	CASSLGVDGKQYF	TGTGCCAGCAGCTTAGGGGTGGATGGCAAGCAGTACTTC
-	TRBD1	TRBV6-6	TRBJ1-1	CASSYYTGGTEAFF	TGTGCCAGCAGTTACTACACAGGGGGAACTGAAGCTTTCTTT
-	-	TRBV9	TRBJ2-2	CASSVGIAGWGTGELFF	TGTGCCAGCAGCGTAGGCATCGCAGGGTGGGGAACCGGGGAGCTGTTTTTT
-	TRBD1	TRBV6-6	TRBJ1-5	CASSSGQGNQPQHF	TGTGCCAGCAGTTCAGGACAGGGGAATCAGCCCCAGCATTTT
-	-	TRBV2	TRBJ2-3	CASSGGLYTDTQYF	TGTGCCAGCAGTGGAGGCCTTTACACAGATACGCAGTATTTT
-	-	TRBV6-1	TRBJ2-1	CASRVLFF	TGTGCCAGCAGGGTCCTCTTCTTC